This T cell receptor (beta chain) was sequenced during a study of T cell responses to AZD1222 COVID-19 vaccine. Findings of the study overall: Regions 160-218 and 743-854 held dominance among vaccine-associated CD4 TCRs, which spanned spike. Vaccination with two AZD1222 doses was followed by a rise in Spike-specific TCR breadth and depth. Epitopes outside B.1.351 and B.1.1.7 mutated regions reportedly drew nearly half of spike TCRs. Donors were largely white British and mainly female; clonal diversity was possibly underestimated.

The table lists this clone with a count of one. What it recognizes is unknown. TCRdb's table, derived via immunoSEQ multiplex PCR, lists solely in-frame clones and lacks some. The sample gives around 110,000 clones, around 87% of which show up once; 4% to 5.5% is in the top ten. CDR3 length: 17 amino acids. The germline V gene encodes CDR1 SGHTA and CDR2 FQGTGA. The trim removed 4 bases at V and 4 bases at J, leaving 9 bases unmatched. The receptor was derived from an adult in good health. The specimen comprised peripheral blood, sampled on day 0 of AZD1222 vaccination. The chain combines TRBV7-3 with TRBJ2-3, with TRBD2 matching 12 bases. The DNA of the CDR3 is TGTGCCAGCAGCTCTCCCCGACTAGCGGGAGAACCAGATACGCAGTATTTT. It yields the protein CASSSPRLAGEPDTQYF.